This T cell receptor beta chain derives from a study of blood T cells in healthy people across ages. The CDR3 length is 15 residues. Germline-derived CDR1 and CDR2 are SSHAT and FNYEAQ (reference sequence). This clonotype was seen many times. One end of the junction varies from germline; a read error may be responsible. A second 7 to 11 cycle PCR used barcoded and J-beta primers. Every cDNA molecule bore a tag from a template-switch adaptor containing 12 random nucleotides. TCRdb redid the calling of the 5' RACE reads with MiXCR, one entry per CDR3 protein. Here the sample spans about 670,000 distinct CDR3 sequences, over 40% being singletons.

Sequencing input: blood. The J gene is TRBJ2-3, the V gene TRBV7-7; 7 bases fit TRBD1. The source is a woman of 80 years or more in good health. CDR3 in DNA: TGTGCTAGCAGTTTGGGGATAGGGGGCGCAGATACGCAGTATTTT. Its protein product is CASSLGIGGADTQYF. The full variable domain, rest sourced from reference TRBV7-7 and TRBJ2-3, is GAGVSQSPRYKVTKRGQDVTLRCDPISSHATLYWYQQALGQGPEFLTYFNYEAQPDKSGLPSDRFSAERPEGSISTLTIQRTEQRDSAMYRCASSLGIGGADTQYFGPGTRLTVL.